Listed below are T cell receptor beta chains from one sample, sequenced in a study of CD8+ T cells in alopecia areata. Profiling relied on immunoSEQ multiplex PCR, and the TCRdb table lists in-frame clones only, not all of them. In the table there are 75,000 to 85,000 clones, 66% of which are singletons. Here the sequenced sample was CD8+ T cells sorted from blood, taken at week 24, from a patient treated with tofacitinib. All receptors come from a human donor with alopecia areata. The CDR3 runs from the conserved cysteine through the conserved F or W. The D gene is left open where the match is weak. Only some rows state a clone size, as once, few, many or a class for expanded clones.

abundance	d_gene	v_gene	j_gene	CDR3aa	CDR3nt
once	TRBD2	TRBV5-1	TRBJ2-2	CASSPGLGAGELFF	TGCGCCAGCAGCCCGGGACTAGGGGCCGGGGAGCTGTTTTTT
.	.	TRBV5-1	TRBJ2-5	CASSLVGPGDQETQYF	TGCGCCAGCAGCTTGGTTGGTCCGGGGGACCAAGAGACCCAGTACTTC
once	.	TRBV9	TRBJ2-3	CASSVEGYQTDTQYF	TGTGCCAGCAGCGTAGAGGGCTACCAGACAGATACGCAGTATTTT
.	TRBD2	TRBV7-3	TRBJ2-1	CASSLRPSGRANEQFF	TGTGCCAGCAGCTTAAGGCCTAGCGGGAGGGCCAATGAGCAGTTCTTC
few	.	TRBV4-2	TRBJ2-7	CASSQEIQGATYEQYF	TGTGCCAGCAGCCAAGAAATCCAGGGAGCCACCTACGAGCAGTACTTC
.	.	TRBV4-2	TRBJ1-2	CASSQDRPGSYGYTF	TGTGCCAGCAGCCAAGATCGACCAGGGAGTTATGGCTACACCTTC
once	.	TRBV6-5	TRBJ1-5	CASSYSGNSNQPQHF	TGTGCCAGCAGTTACTCCGGGAATAGCAATCAGCCCCAGCATTTT
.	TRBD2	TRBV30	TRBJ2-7	CAWSVGTSGYEQYF	TGTGCCTGGAGTGTAGGGACTAGCGGCTACGAGCAGTACTTC
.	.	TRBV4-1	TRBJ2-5	CASSGVGQSSQETQYF	TGCGCCAGCAGCGGCGTTGGACAGAGCAGCCAAGAGACCCAGTACTTC
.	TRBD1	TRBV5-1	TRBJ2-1	CASSRARDRGFSSYNEQFF	TGCGCCAGCAGCCGGGCCCGGGACAGGGGGTTCAGCTCCTACAATGAGCAGTTCTTC
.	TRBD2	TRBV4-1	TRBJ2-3	CASSLGGFGTDTQYF	TGCGCCAGCAGCCTGGGGGGGTTCGGCACAGATACGCAGTATTTT
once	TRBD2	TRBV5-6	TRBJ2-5	CASSLERGGRETQYF	TGTGCCAGCAGCTTGGAGCGGGGGGGCCGAGAGACCCAGTACTTC
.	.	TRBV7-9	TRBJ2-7	CASSKTELYEQYF	TGTGCCAGCAGCAAGACAGAATTGTACGAGCAGTACTTC
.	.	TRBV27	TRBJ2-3	CASSFFASTDTQYF	TGTGCCAGCAGTTTCTTCGCTAGCACAGATACGCAGTATTTT
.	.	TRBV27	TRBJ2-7	CASSRIRGVTYEQYF	TGTGCCAGCAGTCGAATAAGGGGTGTCACCTACGAGCAGTACTTC
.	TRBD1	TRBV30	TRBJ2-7	CAWSVGQAEEQYF	TGTGCCTGGAGTGTGGGACAGGCTGAAGAGCAGTACTTC
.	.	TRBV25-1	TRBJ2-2	CASQNGELFF	TGTGCCAGCCAAAACGGGGAGCTGTTTTTT